Only a few counts were recorded for the clone carrying this T cell receptor beta chain. Its antigen is not known. About 100 mL of blood, on average, came from one heparinised draw per donor. The data derive from a study of beta chain features in type 1 diabetes. Overall study: Patients shared similar age, gender and cell yields with healthy donors. Whole-study findings and limits: The naive, central memory and Treg TCRB repertoires showed an apparent similarity that was greater among patients than among healthy donors. The study left unresolved whether HLA type influences TCRB rearrangement.

Investigators reverse transcribed all isolated RNA, so they sequenced expressed TCRB transcripts. TCRdb's table, derived via immunoSEQ multiplex PCR, lists solely in-frame clones and lacks some. The data show some 500,000 clones, 11% seen once. The ends were cut back, 2 bases at V and 4 bases at J, with 13 bases in the middle. This CDR3 spans 15 amino acids. Germline CDR1 reads KGHSH; CDR2 reads LQKENI. The sample comprised naive CD4+ T cells from blood. The TCR was taken from a woman aged 18 to 35 in good health. V and J are TRBV18 and TRBJ2-3, with D uncertain. For the CDR3, the DNA is TGTGCCAGCTCACCAGTTTCTGGTTCAGCAGATACGCAGTATTTT. It yields the protein CASSPVSGSADTQYF.